The rows below give T cell receptor beta chains drawn from one sample of a study of cytomegalovirus exposure and HLA in healthy donors. Some clones are missing from TCRdb's copy, which holds only in-frame ones; the method was immunoSEQ multiplex PCR. The data contain approximately 200,000 clones, around 80% of them seen just once; the ten biggest clones take up 4.4%. The specimen sequenced was PBMCs. Receptor source: a woman in her 30s in good health and CMV-seropositive. Both conserved end residues are part of each CDR3. The order of the fields is V gene, D gene, clone size, J gene, CDR3 protein, CDR3 DNA. A D gene is named only where the DNA matches it firmly. The size field is filled for only some rows; it gives once, few, many or a size class.

>TRBV10-2|TRBD2|-|TRBJ2-2
CASSESWGGGNTGELFF
TGCGCCAGCAGTGAGAGTTGGGGCGGGGGGAACACCGGGGAGCTGTTTTTT
>TRBV2|-|few|TRBJ1-5
CASTGPRGNQPQHF
TGTGCCAGCACTGGTCCGCGGGGCAATCAGCCCCAGCATTTT
>TRBV2|-|many|TRBJ2-5
CASTRGTQETQYF
TGTGCCAGCACCAGGGGGACTCAAGAGACCCAGTACTTC
>TRBV6-6|-|-|TRBJ2-3
CASSHTSNTQYF
TGTGCCAGCAGTCACACCTCGAATACGCAGTATTTT
>TRBV27|-|-|TRBJ2-7
CASSLRGSYEQYF
TGTGCCAGCAGTTTAAGAGGTTCTTACGAGCAGTACTTC
>TRBV7-2|-|-|TRBJ1-2
CASSLAPNSAQNYGYTF
TGTGCCAGCAGCTTAGCGCCAAATTCCGCGCAAAACTATGGCTACACCTTC
>TRBV30|-|-|TRBJ2-7
CAWSPTVYEQYF
TGTGCCTGGAGCCCGACAGTCTACGAGCAGTACTTC
>TRBV4-2|TRBD2|once|TRBJ2-1
CASSQDLRGAYNEQFF
TGTGCCAGCAGCCAAGATTTGCGGGGGGCCTACAATGAGCAGTTCTTC
>TRBV7-2|-|few|TRBJ1-5
CASSLVAGDRPQHF
TGTGCCAGCAGCTTAGTGGCAGGGGATCGGCCCCAGCATTTT
>TRBV4-3|TRBD1|-|TRBJ2-1
CASSQVAGTGAYNEQFF
TGCGCCAGCAGCCAAGTGGCCGGGACAGGTGCGTACAATGAGCAGTTCTTC
>TRBV11-2|-|-|TRBJ2-1
CASSGGNPGDEQFF
TGTGCCAGCAGCGGAGGGAACCCGGGGGATGAGCAGTTCTTC
>TRBV9|TRBD1|once|TRBJ2-7
CASSPVGDSYEQYF
TGTGCCAGCAGCCCCGTAGGGGACAGCTACGAGCAGTACTTC
>TRBV6-5|TRBD1|-|TRBJ1-5
CASSTDRASNQPQHF
TGTGCCAGCAGCACCGACAGGGCTAGCAATCAGCCCCAGCATTTT
>TRBV5-1|-|-|TRBJ2-5
CASSLARGQETQYF
TGCGCCAGCAGCTTGGCCCGAGGACAAGAGACCCAGTACTTC
>TRBV2|TRBD1|-|TRBJ2-7
CASRGQGPYEQYF
TGTGCCAGCAGAGGACAGGGCCCCTACGAGCAGTACTTC
>TRBV5-1|-|-|TRBJ2-2
CASSPRGAGVTGELFF
TGCGCCAGCAGCCCCCGGGGGGCGGGAGTCACCGGGGAGCTGTTTTTT
>TRBV27|TRBD1|-|TRBJ1-1
CASREFSTGMYTEAFF
TGTGCCAGCAGGGAGTTCTCGACAGGGATGTACACTGAAGCTTTCTTT
>TRBV5-5|-|-|TRBJ1-6
CASSSALRVNSPLHF
TGTGCCAGCAGTTCCGCTCTCAGGGTTAATTCACCCCTCCACTTT
>TRBV11-3|TRBD2|-|TRBJ2-1
CASSFNPGLAGGGEQFF
TGTGCCAGCAGCTTTAACCCGGGACTAGCGGGAGGTGGTGAGCAGTTCTTC
>TRBV27|TRBD2|-|TRBJ2-2
CASSYHGLAGNTGELFF
TGTGCCAGCAGTTACCATGGACTAGCGGGGAACACCGGGGAGCTGTTTTTT
>TRBV6-5|-|-|TRBJ1-4
CAWCVKREEKLFF
TGTGCCTGGTGTGTGAAAAGAGAAGAAAAACTGTTTTTT